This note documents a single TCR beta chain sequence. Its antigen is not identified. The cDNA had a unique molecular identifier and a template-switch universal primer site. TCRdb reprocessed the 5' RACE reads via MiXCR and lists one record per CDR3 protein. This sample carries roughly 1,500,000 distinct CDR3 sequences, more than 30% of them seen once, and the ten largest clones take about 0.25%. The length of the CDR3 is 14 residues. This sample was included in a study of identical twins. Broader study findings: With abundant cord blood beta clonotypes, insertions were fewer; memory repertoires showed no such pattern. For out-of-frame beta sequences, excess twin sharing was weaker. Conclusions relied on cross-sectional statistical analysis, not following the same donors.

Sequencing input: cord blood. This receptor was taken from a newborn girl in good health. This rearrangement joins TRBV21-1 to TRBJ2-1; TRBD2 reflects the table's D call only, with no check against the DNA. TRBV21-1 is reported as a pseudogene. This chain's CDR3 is CASSRKGTANEQFF. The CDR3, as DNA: TGTGCCAGCAGCCGCAAAGGGACGGCAAACGAGCAGTTCTTC.